This is a list of T cell receptor beta chains from one sample in a study of T cell responses to AZD1222 COVID-19 vaccine. Repertoires were generated with immunoSEQ multiplex PCR, while TCRdb's copy carries only in-frame clones and drops some. In the table there are fewer than 150,000 clones, over 75% of which are singletons. The starting material was peripheral blood, obtained on day 0 of AZD1222 vaccination. All receptors derive from an adult in good health. The CDR3 runs from the conserved cysteine through the conserved F or W. The order of the fields is V gene, J gene, D gene, clone size, CDR3 protein, CDR3 DNA. D genes are given only for firm matches. Clone size, where shown, is once, few, many, or a class for clones that have expanded.

v_call: TRBV5-6
j_call: TRBJ1-5
d_call: TRBD1
clone_size: NA
cdr3_aa: CASSLYKGQGASQPQHF
cdr3_nt: TGTGCCAGCAGCTTGTATAAGGGACAGGGGGCGAGTCAGCCCCAGCATTTT

v_call: TRBV3-1/TRBV3-2
j_call: TRBJ1-3
d_call: NA
clone_size: once
cdr3_aa: CASSQDVGVISGNTIYF
cdr3_nt: TGTGCCAGCAGCCAAGATGTGGGGGTGATCTCTGGAAACACCATATATTTT

v_call: TRBV5-1
j_call: TRBJ1-2
d_call: TRBD1
clone_size: NA
cdr3_aa: CASSSTGSRGYTF
cdr3_nt: TGCGCCAGCAGCTCGACAGGGTCTAGGGGCTACACCTTC

v_call: TRBV5-1
j_call: TRBJ2-2
d_call: NA
clone_size: NA
cdr3_aa: CASSWGTSPGELFF
cdr3_nt: TGCGCCAGCAGCTGGGGGACTTCCCCCGGGGAGCTGTTTTTT

v_call: TRBV3-1/TRBV3-2
j_call: TRBJ1-4
d_call: TRBD1
clone_size: NA
cdr3_aa: CASSQAPRGTGIFADEKLFF
cdr3_nt: TGTGCCAGCAGCCAAGCGCCAAGAGGGACAGGTATCTTTGCGGATGAAAAACTGTTTTTT

v_call: TRBV5-1
j_call: TRBJ2-1
d_call: NA
clone_size: NA
cdr3_aa: CASSLAPPTGLYNEQFF
cdr3_nt: TGCGCCAGCAGCTTGGCCCCACCGACAGGTTTATACAATGAGCAGTTCTTC

v_call: TRBV7-6
j_call: TRBJ1-3
d_call: NA
clone_size: NA
cdr3_aa: CASSPNLGVANTIYF
cdr3_nt: TGTGCCAGCAGCCCGAATTTGGGGGTGGCAAACACCATATATTTT

v_call: TRBV4-1
j_call: TRBJ1-1
d_call: NA
clone_size: NA
cdr3_aa: CASSHNAQNTEAFF
cdr3_nt: TGCGCCAGCAGCCATAACGCCCAGAACACTGAAGCTTTCTTT

v_call: TRBV27
j_call: TRBJ2-2
d_call: NA
clone_size: NA
cdr3_aa: CASSLLSREMGGELFF
cdr3_nt: TGTGCCAGCAGTTTATTGTCCCGGGAGATGGGCGGGGAGCTGTTTTTT

v_call: TRBV6-1
j_call: TRBJ2-7
d_call: NA
clone_size: NA
cdr3_aa: CASSEALQGSYEQYF
cdr3_nt: TGTGCCAGCAGTGAAGCGCTTCAGGGCTCCTACGAGCAGTACTTC

v_call: TRBV11-2
j_call: TRBJ2-1
d_call: NA
clone_size: NA
cdr3_aa: CASSLRGRGYNEQFF
cdr3_nt: TGTGCCAGCAGCTTAAGGGGGAGGGGCTACAATGAGCAGTTCTTC

v_call: TRBV28
j_call: TRBJ2-1
d_call: NA
clone_size: NA
cdr3_aa: CASSLGTEQFF
cdr3_nt: TGTGCCAGCAGTTTAGGGACCGAGCAGTTCTTC

v_call: TRBV18
j_call: TRBJ2-2
d_call: TRBD1
clone_size: NA
cdr3_aa: CASSPNKPGQVNTGELFF
cdr3_nt: TGTGCCAGCTCACCAAATAAGCCGGGACAGGTCAACACCGGGGAGCTGTTTTTT

v_call: TRBV10-1
j_call: TRBJ1-2
d_call: TRBD1
clone_size: NA
cdr3_aa: CASSGTTGGRGYTF
cdr3_nt: TGCGCCAGCAGTGGAACTACAGGGGGCCGTGGCTACACCTTC

v_call: TRBV19
j_call: TRBJ1-1
d_call: NA
clone_size: once
cdr3_aa: CASSIDSSPLGLVEAFF
cdr3_nt: TGTGCCAGTAGTATAGATTCTTCTCCCCTGGGGTTGGTTGAAGCTTTCTTT

v_call: TRBV19
j_call: TRBJ2-7
d_call: NA
clone_size: NA
cdr3_aa: CASARSSSYEQYF
cdr3_nt: TGTGCCAGTGCGCGGTCTAGCTCCTACGAGCAGTACTTC

v_call: TRBV27
j_call: TRBJ2-5
d_call: TRBD1
clone_size: NA
cdr3_aa: CASRGQGPIKETQYF
cdr3_nt: TGTGCCAGCAGGGGACAGGGTCCGATCAAAGAGACCCAGTACTTC

v_call: TRBV10-1
j_call: TRBJ2-1
d_call: NA
clone_size: NA
cdr3_aa: CASSDGGPDNEQFF
cdr3_nt: TGCGCCAGCAGTGACGGGGGGCCGGACAATGAGCAGTTCTTC

v_call: TRBV5-4
j_call: TRBJ2-7
d_call: NA
clone_size: NA
cdr3_aa: CASSLDIRDEQYF
cdr3_nt: TGTGCCAGCAGCTTGGACATCCGGGACGAGCAGTACTTC

v_call: TRBV14
j_call: TRBJ1-2
d_call: NA
clone_size: NA
cdr3_aa: CASSQDLGQRGGYTF
cdr3_nt: TGTGCCAGCAGCCAAGATCTTGGACAGAGGGGTGGCTACACCTTC

v_call: TRBV3-1/TRBV3-2
j_call: TRBJ2-4
d_call: NA
clone_size: NA
cdr3_aa: CASSSGTGLAKNIQYF
cdr3_nt: TGTGCCAGCAGCAGCGGGACAGGCCTAGCCAAAAACATTCAGTACTTC

v_call: TRBV11-3
j_call: TRBJ2-3
d_call: NA
clone_size: NA
cdr3_aa: CASSPRGTTDTQYF
cdr3_nt: TGTGCCAGCAGCCCTCGGGGCACCACAGATACGCAGTATTTT

v_call: TRBV18
j_call: TRBJ1-5
d_call: NA
clone_size: NA
cdr3_aa: CASSPRTGLQGPQHF
cdr3_nt: TGTGCCAGCTCACCACGAACAGGGTTGCAGGGGCCCCAGCATTTT

v_call: TRBV5-1
j_call: TRBJ2-1
d_call: NA
clone_size: NA
cdr3_aa: CASSLGALGPGEQFF
cdr3_nt: TGCGCCAGCAGCTTGGGGGCCCTCGGACCAGGGGAGCAGTTCTTC

v_call: TRBV10-1
j_call: TRBJ2-5
d_call: TRBD1
clone_size: once
cdr3_aa: CASSPRGPGETQYF
cdr3_nt: TGCGCCAGCAGCCCCAGGGGGCCAGGAGAGACCCAGTACTTC

v_call: TRBV14
j_call: TRBJ1-1
d_call: NA
clone_size: NA
cdr3_aa: CASSRFMNTEAFF
cdr3_nt: TGTGCCAGCAGCCGATTCATGAACACTGAAGCTTTCTTT

v_call: TRBV27
j_call: TRBJ2-7
d_call: TRBD1
clone_size: NA
cdr3_aa: CASSKTIGTGGRYEQYF
cdr3_nt: TGTGCCAGCAGCAAGACCATAGGGACAGGGGGCCGGTACGAGCAGTACTTC

v_call: TRBV6-5
j_call: TRBJ1-2
d_call: NA
clone_size: once
cdr3_aa: CASTEGGFYGYTF
cdr3_nt: TGTGCCAGCACCGAGGGGGGATTCTATGGCTACACCTTC

v_call: TRBV4-2
j_call: TRBJ1-1
d_call: NA
clone_size: NA
cdr3_aa: CASSQDARGNTEAFF
cdr3_nt: TGTGCCAGCAGCCAAGATGCCAGGGGGAACACTGAAGCTTTCTTT

v_call: TRBV7-9
j_call: TRBJ1-2
d_call: NA
clone_size: NA
cdr3_aa: CASSLDTGDF
cdr3_nt: TGTGCCAGCAGCTTGGATACGGGGGACTTC

v_call: TRBV11-2
j_call: TRBJ1-3
d_call: NA
clone_size: NA
cdr3_aa: CASSLYPGGGDSGNTIYF
cdr3_nt: TGTGCCAGCAGCTTATACCCCGGGGGGGGAGACTCTGGAAACACCATATATTTT

v_call: TRBV4-2
j_call: TRBJ1-1
d_call: NA
clone_size: NA
cdr3_aa: CASTAVLRGRGTEAFF
cdr3_nt: TGTGCCAGCACCGCCGTGTTGCGGGGGCGCGGCACTGAAGCTTTCTTT

v_call: TRBV6-1
j_call: TRBJ2-5
d_call: NA
clone_size: NA
cdr3_aa: CASSEDVETQYF
cdr3_nt: TGTGCCAGCAGTGAAGATGTAGAGACCCAGTACTTC

v_call: TRBV5-1
j_call: TRBJ1-2
d_call: TRBD1
clone_size: NA
cdr3_aa: CASSLGQGYYGYTF
cdr3_nt: TGCGCCAGCAGCTTAGGACAGGGTTACTATGGCTACACCTTC

v_call: TRBV18
j_call: TRBJ2-7
d_call: TRBD1
clone_size: NA
cdr3_aa: CASSPNRGDEQYF
cdr3_nt: TGTGCCAGCTCACCAAACAGGGGCGACGAGCAGTACTTC

v_call: TRBV7-2
j_call: TRBJ1-4
d_call: NA
clone_size: NA
cdr3_aa: CASSLTPGQRNEKLFF
cdr3_nt: TGTGCCAGCAGCTTAACACCCGGACAGCGAAATGAAAAACTGTTTTTT

v_call: TRBV28
j_call: TRBJ2-5
d_call: TRBD2
clone_size: NA
cdr3_aa: CASSSPLRAGEETQYF
cdr3_nt: TGTGCCAGCAGTTCCCCGTTGAGAGCGGGAGAAGAGACCCAGTACTTC

v_call: TRBV30
j_call: TRBJ1-6
d_call: TRBD1
clone_size: NA
cdr3_aa: CAWSTRDRVSYNSPLHF
cdr3_nt: TGTGCCTGGAGTACCCGGGACAGGGTATCCTATAATTCACCCCTCCACTTT

v_call: TRBV10-3
j_call: TRBJ1-2
d_call: NA
clone_size: NA
cdr3_aa: CAISESKGTNGYTF
cdr3_nt: TGTGCCATCAGTGAGTCGAAGGGGACTAATGGCTACACCTTC

v_call: TRBV6-1
j_call: TRBJ2-5
d_call: TRBD2
clone_size: NA
cdr3_aa: CASTYGGGKTQYF
cdr3_nt: TGTGCCAGCACCTACGGGGGGGGCAAGACCCAGTACTTC

v_call: TRBV7-9
j_call: TRBJ1-3
d_call: NA
clone_size: few
cdr3_aa: CASSPRGQSFSGNTIYF
cdr3_nt: TGTGCCAGCAGCCCGCGCGGACAGTCCTTCTCTGGAAACACCATATATTTT

v_call: TRBV6-5
j_call: TRBJ1-4
d_call: NA
clone_size: NA
cdr3_aa: CASTIRVGEKLFF
cdr3_nt: TGTGCCAGTACTATCAGGGTGGGTGAAAAACTGTTTTTT

v_call: TRBV28
j_call: TRBJ2-7
d_call: TRBD1
clone_size: NA
cdr3_aa: CASSPTGGDSEQYF
cdr3_nt: TGTGCCAGCAGCCCAACAGGGGGCGACTCCGAGCAGTACTTC

v_call: TRBV19
j_call: TRBJ2-7
d_call: TRBD1
clone_size: few
cdr3_aa: CASSIGTGYSYEQYF
cdr3_nt: TGTGCCAGTAGTATCGGGACAGGATATTCCTACGAGCAGTACTTC

v_call: TRBV10-3
j_call: TRBJ2-2
d_call: TRBD1
clone_size: NA
cdr3_aa: CAISELDRVSTGELFF
cdr3_nt: TGTGCCATCAGTGAATTAGACAGGGTCAGCACCGGGGAGCTGTTTTTT

v_call: TRBV2
j_call: TRBJ1-5
d_call: TRBD1
clone_size: NA
cdr3_aa: CASSVRSASRGINQPQHF
cdr3_nt: TGTGCCAGCAGTGTGCGGTCGGCGAGCAGGGGGATAAATCAGCCCCAGCATTTT

v_call: TRBV4-1
j_call: TRBJ1-2
d_call: NA
clone_size: NA
cdr3_aa: CASSNDAGLNYGYTF
cdr3_nt: TGCGCCAGCAGCAACGACGCGGGCCTAAACTATGGCTACACCTTC

v_call: TRBV4-1
j_call: TRBJ2-1
d_call: TRBD2
clone_size: NA
cdr3_aa: CASSQKGTSGGGSYNEQFF
cdr3_nt: TGCGCCAGCAGCCAAAAAGGGACTAGCGGGGGGGGTTCCTACAATGAGCAGTTCTTC

v_call: TRBV4-2
j_call: TRBJ1-3
d_call: TRBD1
clone_size: NA
cdr3_aa: CASRYPPAGGKGGNTIYF
cdr3_nt: TGTGCCAGCAGGTACCCCCCCGCAGGGGGCAAAGGTGGAAACACCATATATTTT